A single sample is the source of the 14 T cell receptor beta chains below, sequenced in a study of type 1 regulatory T cells. TCRdb fed the reads into MiXCR, producing one record per CDR3 protein. In the table there are about 100,000 distinct CDR3 sequences, 25% to 40% of which are singletons. Sequencing used CD4+ T cells, either the whole sample or a sorted fraction (not recorded which). The receptors were sampled from a human donor in good health.

This clonotype occurred once. The CDR3 sequence: CASSQDGTAGTYNEQFF. Written as DNA, the CDR3 is TGCGCCAGCAGCCAGGACGGGACCGCGGGAACCTACAATGAGCAGTTCTTC. V gene TRBV4-3 combines with J gene TRBJ2-1; perhaps TRBD2 as D (6 bases). This CDR3 comprises 17 residues. Trimming took 3 bases from V and 2 from J, leaving 17 bases between them. Germline lookup yields CDR1 LGHNA and CDR2 YSLEER.

Concerning this clonotype: The germline gene is not matched at one end of the junction; a read error may be the cause. The gene calls are TRBV14 and TRBJ2-3; TRBD2 might be the D (5 bases). Germline V gene lookup returns CDR1 SGHDN and CDR2 FVKESK. The CDR3 length is 15 residues. The CDR3 coding sequence is TGTGCCAGCAGACAAGATGGCGGGCCCACAGATACGCAGTATTTT. Its protein product is CASRQDGGPTDTQYF.

The chain joins TRBV20-1 to TRBJ2-5, with TRBD2 matching over 7 bases. In germline, CDR1 is DFQATT, CDR2 SNEGSKA (reference sequence). The CDR3 has 14 residues. V trimming: 6 bases; J trimming: 2 bases; junction bases outside the gene matches: 9. The CDR3 DNA is TGCAGTGCCATTTCCGTGGGACTACAAGAGACCCAGTACTTC. Protein sequence: CSAISVGLQETQYF.

This clonotype was recorded a few times. The chain carries TRBV3-1 and TRBJ2-5; D is possibly TRBD2 (5 bases). The germline gives CDR1 LGHDT, CDR2 YNNKEL (reference sequence). This CDR3 has 15 residues. Trimming removed 0 bases from V and 7 bases from J, with 15 bases in between. The CDR3 sequence is CASSQDGGLVGTQYF. The CDR3 bases are TGTGCCAGCAGCCAAGATGGCGGACTGGTGGGGACCCAGTACTTC.

This clonotype was seen only a few times. V and J are TRBV20-1 and TRBJ2-5, with D perhaps TRBD1 (5 bases). The CDR3 consists of 14 residues. V was trimmed by 2 bases and J by 5 bases, leaving 15 bases between them. Per the germline V gene, CDR1 is DFQATT and CDR2 is SNEGSKA (reference sequence). CDR3 nucleotide sequence: TGCAGTGCTAGAAGGTCAGGGTCAACGGAGACCCAGTACTTC. It encodes CSARRSGSTETQYF.

Details on this clonotype: The junction shows a germline mismatch at one end, possibly a read error. The chain uses TRBV4-2 and TRBJ2-3; no clear D gene. The CDR3 is made up of 15 amino acids. Germline CDR1 LGHNA, CDR2 YNFKEQ. CDR3 residues: CTSSQEPEHVDTQYF. For the CDR3, the DNA is TGTACCAGCAGCCAAGAGCCCGAACACGTGGATACGCAGTATTTT.

This clonotype occurred a few times. The chain carries TRBV5-1 and TRBJ2-5; D is perhaps TRBD1 or TRBD2 (6 bases each). The CDR3 is 15 amino acids. Per germline, CDR1 SGHRS and CDR2 YFSETQ. V lost 1 base to trimming and J lost 7 bases, with 17 bases between them. CDR3 in DNA: TGCGCCAGCAGCTTGCCAGGACCAGGAGGGGGGACCCAGTACTTC. It codes for CASSLPGPGGGTQYF.

V is TRBV7-2 and J is TRBJ2-3; D is perhaps TRBD2 (5 bases). Germline CDR1 SGHTA, CDR2 FQGNSA. V gave up 1 base and J gave up 3 bases, with 11 bases separating them. The CDR3 is 15 amino acids. The CDR3 spells CASSLGGGRTDTQYF. The DNA for the CDR3 is TGTGCCAGCAGCTTAGGTGGTGGGAGAACAGATACGCAGTATTTT.

This sequence joins TRBV7-9 and TRBJ2-3; tentative D call: TRBD1 (5 bases). This CDR3 comprises 14 residues. Germline loops: CDR1 SEHNR, CDR2 FQNEAQ (reference sequence). With 1 base removed from V and 4 bases from J, the gap between germline ends came to 9 bases. The CDR3 sequence is CASSLVQGADTQYF. CDR3 bases: TGTGCCAGCAGCTTAGTCCAGGGCGCAGATACGCAGTATTTT.

The rearrangement joins TRBV20-1 to TRBJ2-1; 11 nucleotides align to TRBD2. Germline CDR1 is DFQATT and CDR2 is SNEGSKA (reference sequence). This CDR3 contains 16 residues. V was clipped by 3 bases and J by 7 bases; unmatched bases: 11. This chain's CDR3 is CSASRVRLAGGNEQFF. As DNA, the CDR3 is TGCAGTGCTAGTAGGGTGCGGCTAGCGGGGGGAAATGAGCAGTTCTTC.

This clonotype was detected only a few times. Written as DNA, the CDR3 is TGTGCCAGCAGAGCGACTAGCGGCTCCCGAGCAGATACGCAGTATTTT. The encoded protein is CASRATSGSRADTQYF. The genes are TRBV7-8 and TRBJ2-3, with TRBD2 matching 9 bases. In germline, CDR1 is SGHVS, CDR2 FQNEAQ. The CDR3 length is 16 residues. Unmatched junction bases numbered 11, after V lost 6 bases and J lost 4 bases.

The chain is built from TRBV7-2 and TRBJ1-6; D is unclear. Trimming left V 1 base short and J 6 bases short, with 4 bases between. The CDR3 totals 13 residues. Germline assignment: CDR1 SGHTA and CDR2 FQGNSA. CDR3 in DNA: TGTGCCAGCAGCTTAGTGGGTAATTCACCCCTCCACTTT. It encodes CASSLVGNSPLHF.

This clonotype was counted only a few times. The rearrangement links TRBV5-1 to TRBJ1-1, with D tentatively TRBD1 (6 bases). CDR3 size: 16 residues. The germline CDR1 and CDR2 sequences are SGHRS and YFSETQ. Trimming took off 2 bases at V and 2 bases at J, with 16 bases between the two ends. CDR3 sequence (DNA): TGCGCCAGCAGCTTTACAACCGGGACATCTAACACTGAAGCTTTCTTT. Translating gives CASSFTTGTSNTEAFF.

The chain recombines TRBV2 with TRBJ2-7, with 7 bases identical to TRBD1. Looked up from germline, CDR1 is SNHLY and CDR2 is FYNNEI. V was pared by 4 bases and J by 1 base, with 4 bases of the junction left unmatched. CDR3 length: 14 residues. CDR3 region: CASSAGTESYEQYF. The DNA of the CDR3 is TGTGCCAGCAGTGCCGGGACAGAGTCCTACGAGCAGTACTTC.